These T cell receptor beta chains were read from a single sample in a study of CD8+CD57+ T cells in acquired aplastic anemia. TCRdb independently ran MiXCR on the reads; one entry per CDR3 protein. The table has roughly 100,000 distinct CDR3 sequences, roughly two thirds seen once. Sequencing used sorted CD4+, CD8+, or CD8+CD57+ T cells (not recorded which) from PBMCs. All receptors come from a human donor with aplastic anemia. Both conserved end residues are part of each CDR3. A D gene is named only where the DNA matches it firmly. Size is omitted from some rows. Given values are once, few, many or a class for expanded clones.

TRBD2	TRBV20-1	.	TRBJ2-3	TGCAGTGCTAGAAGGGCTAGCGGGCAAGTGGGCACAGATACGCAGTATTTT	CSARRASGQVGTDTQYF
.	TRBV24-1	medium-sized	TRBJ2-1	TGTGCCACCAGTGATCGCGGGGGCCCAGTCAATGAGCAGTTCTTC	CATSDRGGPVNEQFF
TRBD1	TRBV27	.	TRBJ1-2	TGTGCCAGCAGTGAGGACAGGGCCTATGGCTACACCTTC	CASSEDRAYGYTF
TRBD2	TRBV10-3	.	TRBJ2-7	TGTGCCGTCAGCGGGACTAGTGACCGGTACGAGCAGTACTTC	CAVSGTSDRYEQYF
.	TRBV2	.	TRBJ2-5	TGTGCCAGCAGTGAATGGGGGGGCGAGAGACGGCCCGGAGGGACCCAGTACTTC	CASSEWGGERRPGGTQYF
.	TRBV7-3	.	TRBJ2-5	TGTGCCAGCAGCGAGACAGTCCAAGAGACCCAGTACTTC	CASSETVQETQYF
.	TRBV25-1	many	TRBJ2-5	TGTGCCAGCAGTGAAAAAAGGTACCAAGAGACCCAGTACTTC	CASSEKRYQETQYF
TRBD1	TRBV2	.	TRBJ2-1	TGTGCCAGTAGGGGACAGGGGGTGTACAATGAGCAGTTCTTC	CASRGQGVYNEQFF
.	TRBV2	.	TRBJ2-7	TGTGCCAGCAGTGACTCTATGCTCGAGCAGTACTTC	CASSDSMLEQYF
.	TRBV7-9	once	TRBJ2-7	TGTGCCAGCAGCAGGACTGTCTCCTACGAGCAGTACTTC	CASSRTVSYEQYF
.	TRBV19	.	TRBJ2-1	TGTGCCAGTAGTAGAGGGGGGGGGACGAATGAGCAGTTCTTC	CASSRGGGTNEQFF
.	TRBV7-8	few	TRBJ2-7	TGTGCCAGCAGCTTAGGGACCCTGTACGAGCAGTACTTC	CASSLGTLYEQYF
TRBD2	TRBV11-2	.	TRBJ2-3	TGTGCCAGCAGCTCAGATAGCGGGGGGGCAGATACGCAGTATTTT	CASSSDSGGADTQYF
.	TRBV7-9	.	TRBJ1-6	TGTGCCAGCAGTCGACAGGTTCGGTCACCCCTCCACTTT	CASSRQVRSPLHF
.	TRBV7-9	.	TRBJ2-5	TGTGCCAGCAGTTACGCGGGGGCGAAGGGAGAGGCCCAGTACTTC	CASSYAGAKGEAQYF
TRBD1	TRBV20-1	few	TRBJ2-5	TGCAGTGCTAGTCCCGGGACAGGGGGCAAGGAGACCCAGTACTTC	CSASPGTGGKETQYF
.	TRBV4-2	.	TRBJ2-5	TGTGCCGGCAGCTCGACCCAAAAAGAGACCCAGTACTTC	CAGSSTQKETQYF
TRBD1	TRBV10-2	.	TRBJ1-4	TGTGCCAGCAGGGGGACACCGGGTGAAAAACTGTTTTTT	CASRGTPGEKLFF
TRBD1	TRBV11-2	.	TRBJ2-7	TGTGCCAGCAGCTACAGCCCAACAGGGGCCTACGAGCAGTACTTC	CASSYSPTGAYEQYF
.	TRBV13	.	TRBJ1-1	TGTGCCGGCAGCTCCGGGACGTTCGAAGCTTTCTTT	CAGSSGTFEAFF
TRBD1	TRBV19	.	TRBJ2-1	TGTGCCAGTATGGGACAGTTTGGGAATGAGCAGTTCTTC	CASMGQFGNEQFF
.	TRBV2	.	TRBJ2-5	TGTGCCAGCAGACCAGGACTAAACCAAGAGACCCAGTACTTC	CASRPGLNQETQYF
TRBD2	TRBV25-1	few	TRBJ2-1	TGTGCCAGCAGTGAAACTAGCGGGAGTTCCTACAATGAGCAGTTCTTC	CASSETSGSSYNEQFF
.	TRBV20-1	.	TRBJ1-2	TGCAGTGGTGAGATAGAGGGAAGCGCCTATGGCTACACCTTC	CSGEIEGSAYGYTF
.	TRBV7-2	.	TRBJ1-1	TGTGCCAGCAGCTTAACGCAAATGAACACTGAAGCTTTCTTT	CASSLTQMNTEAFF
.	TRBV2	.	TRBJ2-5	TGTGCCAGCAGAGTAGGACAAAAAGAGACCCAGTACTTC	CASRVGQKETQYF
.	TRBV20-1	many	TRBJ2-7	TGCAGTGCTGGGGGGACAGTCCAGTACTTC	CSAGGTVQYF
.	TRBV10-3	.	TRBJ1-4	TGTGCCATCAGTGAGTGGCGACAGAATGAAAAACTGTTTTTT	CAISEWRQNEKLFF
TRBD1	TRBV10-3	.	TRBJ1-3	TGTGCCATCAGTGAAGGGACCGGACAGGGAACTCCTGGAAACACCATATATTTT	CAISEGTGQGTPGNTIYF
.	TRBV10-3	many	TRBJ2-1	TGTGCCATCAGTGGAACAGATCCCAACAATGAGCAGTTCTTC	CAISGTDPNNEQFF
TRBD2	TRBV20-1	.	TRBJ2-1	TGCAGTGCTACGGGACTAGCGGACTACAATGAGCAGTTCTTC	CSATGLADYNEQFF
TRBD1	TRBV10-3	.	TRBJ2-3	TGTGCCATCAGTGGGACCGGGACAGGTCAGCGGATACCCACAGATACGCAGTATTTT	CAISGTGTGQRIPTDTQYF